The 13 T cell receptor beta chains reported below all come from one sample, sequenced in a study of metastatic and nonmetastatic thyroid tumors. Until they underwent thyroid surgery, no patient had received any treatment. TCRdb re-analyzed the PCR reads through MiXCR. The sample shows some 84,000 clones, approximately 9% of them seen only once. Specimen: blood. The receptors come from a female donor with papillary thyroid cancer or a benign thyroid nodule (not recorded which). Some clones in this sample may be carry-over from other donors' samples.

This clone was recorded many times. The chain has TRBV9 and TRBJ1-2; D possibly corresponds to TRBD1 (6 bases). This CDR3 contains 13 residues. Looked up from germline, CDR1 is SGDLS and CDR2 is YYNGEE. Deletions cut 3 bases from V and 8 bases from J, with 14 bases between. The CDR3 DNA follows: TGTGCCAGCAGCGACGGGGGCGGTAGGGGCTACACCTTC. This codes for CASSDGGGRGYTF.

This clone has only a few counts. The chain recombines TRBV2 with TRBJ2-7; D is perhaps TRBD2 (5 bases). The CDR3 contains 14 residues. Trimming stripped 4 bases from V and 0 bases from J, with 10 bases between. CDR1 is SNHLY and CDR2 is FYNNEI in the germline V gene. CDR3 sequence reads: CASSGEGFSYEQYF. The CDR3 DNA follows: TGTGCCAGCAGTGGAGAGGGTTTCTCCTACGAGCAGTACTTC. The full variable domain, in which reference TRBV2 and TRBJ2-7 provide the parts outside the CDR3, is EPEVTQTPSHQVTQMGQEVILRCVPISNHLYFYWYRQILGQKVEFLVSFYNNEISEKSEIFDDQFSVERPDGSNFTLKIRSTKLEDSAMYFCASSGEGFSYEQYFGPGTRLTVT.

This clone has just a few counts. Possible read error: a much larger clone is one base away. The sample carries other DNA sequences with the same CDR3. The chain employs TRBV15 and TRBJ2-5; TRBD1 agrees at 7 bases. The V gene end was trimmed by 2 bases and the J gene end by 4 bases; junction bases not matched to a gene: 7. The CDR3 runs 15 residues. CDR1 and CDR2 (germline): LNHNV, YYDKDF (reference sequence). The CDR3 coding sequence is TGTGCCACCAGCAGATCTCCAGGGGGTCCAGAGACCCAGTACTTC. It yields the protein CATSRSPGGPETQYF.

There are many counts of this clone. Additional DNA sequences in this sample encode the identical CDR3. Written as DNA, the CDR3 is TGTGCCAGCAGCCTGACGGGACAGGGCAAGGATGTAAACACCATATATTTT. It translates to CASSLTGQGKDVNTIYF. The V gene is TRBV13, the J gene TRBJ1-3; 9 bases match TRBD1. The CDR3 sequence is 17 residues long. The V gene's germline CDR1 is PRHDT and CDR2 FYEKMQ (reference sequence). Trimming cost V 5 bases and J 6 bases; bases outside gene matches: 14.

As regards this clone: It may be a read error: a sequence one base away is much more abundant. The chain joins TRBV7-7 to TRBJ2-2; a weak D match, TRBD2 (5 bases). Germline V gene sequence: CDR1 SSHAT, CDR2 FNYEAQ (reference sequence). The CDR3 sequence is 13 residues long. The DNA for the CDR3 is TGTGCCAGCAGCTCCATGAACACCGGGGAGCTGTCTTTT. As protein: CASSSMNTGELSF.

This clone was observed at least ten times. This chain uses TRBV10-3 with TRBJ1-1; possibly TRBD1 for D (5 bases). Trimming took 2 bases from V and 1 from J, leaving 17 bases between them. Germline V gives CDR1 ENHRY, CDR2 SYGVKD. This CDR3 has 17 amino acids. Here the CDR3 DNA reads TGTGCCATCAGTGAGCCCAGTAGGTACAGGCGGAACACTGAAGCTTTCTTT. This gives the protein CAISEPSRYRRNTEAFF.

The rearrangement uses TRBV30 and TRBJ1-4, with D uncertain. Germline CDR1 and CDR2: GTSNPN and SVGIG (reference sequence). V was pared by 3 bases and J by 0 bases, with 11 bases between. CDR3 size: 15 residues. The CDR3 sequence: CAWRRTEATNEKLFF. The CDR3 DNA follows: TGTGCCTGGAGGCGAACAGAGGCAACTAATGAAAAACTGTTTTTT.

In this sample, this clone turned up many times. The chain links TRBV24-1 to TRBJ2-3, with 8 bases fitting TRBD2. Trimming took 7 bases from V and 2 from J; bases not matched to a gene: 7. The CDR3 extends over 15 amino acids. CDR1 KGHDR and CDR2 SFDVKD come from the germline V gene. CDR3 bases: TGTGCCACCAGAGGTACGGGGGGGAACACAGATACGCAGTATTTT. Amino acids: CATRGTGGNTDTQYF.

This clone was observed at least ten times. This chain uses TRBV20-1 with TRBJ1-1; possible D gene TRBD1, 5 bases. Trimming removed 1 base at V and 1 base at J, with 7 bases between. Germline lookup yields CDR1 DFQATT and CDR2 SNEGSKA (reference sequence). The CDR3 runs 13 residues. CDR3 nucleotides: TGCAGTGCTAGAGTCCAGGGGAACACTGAAGCTTTCTTT. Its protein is CSARVQGNTEAFF.

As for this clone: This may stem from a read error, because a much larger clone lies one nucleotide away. CDR3 DNA: TGTGCCAGCAGCCAAGCAATCGGGGACACTGAAGCTTTCTTT. Protein: CASSQAIGDTEAFF. The chain carries TRBV3-1 and TRBJ1-1; no firm D call. CDR3 length: 14 amino acids. Germline loops: CDR1 LGHDT, CDR2 YNNKEL (reference sequence). V was clipped by 1 base and J by 3 bases, with 9 bases between them.

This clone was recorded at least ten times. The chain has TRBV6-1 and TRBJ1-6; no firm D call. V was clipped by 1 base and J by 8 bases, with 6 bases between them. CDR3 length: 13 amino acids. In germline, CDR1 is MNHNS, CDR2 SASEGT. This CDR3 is CASSEVRDSPLHF. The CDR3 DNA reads TGTGCCAGCAGTGAAGTGAGGGATTCACCCCTCCACTTT.

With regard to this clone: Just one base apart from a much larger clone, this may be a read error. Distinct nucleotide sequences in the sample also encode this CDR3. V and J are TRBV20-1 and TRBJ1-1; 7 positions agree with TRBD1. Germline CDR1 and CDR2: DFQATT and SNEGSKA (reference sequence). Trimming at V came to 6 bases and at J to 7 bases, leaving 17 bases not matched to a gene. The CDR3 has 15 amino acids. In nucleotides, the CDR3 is TGCAGTGCGCCCGGGACAGAGGGGAGTTGGGGTGAAGCTTTCTTT. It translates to CSAPGTEGSWGEAFF.

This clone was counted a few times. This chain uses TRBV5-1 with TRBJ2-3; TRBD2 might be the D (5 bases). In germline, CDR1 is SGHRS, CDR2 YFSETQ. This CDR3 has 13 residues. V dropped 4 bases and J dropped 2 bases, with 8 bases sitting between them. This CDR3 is CASSTRDTDTQYF. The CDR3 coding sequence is TGCGCCAGCAGCACCCGGGACACAGATACGCAGTATTTT.